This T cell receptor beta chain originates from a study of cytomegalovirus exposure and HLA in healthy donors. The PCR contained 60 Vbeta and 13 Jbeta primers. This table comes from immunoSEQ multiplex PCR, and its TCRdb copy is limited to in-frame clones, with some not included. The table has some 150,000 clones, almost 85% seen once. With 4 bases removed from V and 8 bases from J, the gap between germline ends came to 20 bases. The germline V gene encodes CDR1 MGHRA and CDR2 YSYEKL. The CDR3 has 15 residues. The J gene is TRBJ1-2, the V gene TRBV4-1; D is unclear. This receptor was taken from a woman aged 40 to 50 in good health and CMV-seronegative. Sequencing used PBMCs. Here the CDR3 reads CASSLSPLREEGYTF. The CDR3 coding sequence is TGCGCCAGCAGCCTATCCCCATTGAGAGAAGAGGGCTACACCTTC.